A selection of T cell receptor beta chains follows, all from one sample in a study of blood T cell repertoires in COVID-19. Measured with immunoSEQ multiplex PCR; TCRdb has only the in-frame clones, and not every one. The table records around 30,000 clones, roughly nine tenths of them present only once. Material: peripheral blood. These receptors all stem from a human donor in a cohort sampled during active COVID-19. Both conserved end residues are part of each CDR3. Each record gives: clone size, V gene, J gene, D gene, CDR3 protein, CDR3 DNA. D genes are given only for firm matches. Not all rows give a size; the values are once, few, many and, for expanded clones, a class.

-,TRBV18,TRBJ1-1,-,CASSLQLNTEAFF,TGTGCCAGCTCATTACAGCTGAACACTGAAGCTTTCTTT
-,TRBV19,TRBJ1-2,-,CASSIQDSGGYTF,TGTGCCAGTAGTATCCAGGACAGTGGTGGCTACACCTTC
-,TRBV7-2,TRBJ2-3,TRBD2,CASSLEAGAATDTQYF,TGTGCCAGCAGCTTAGAAGCGGGGGCCGCCACAGATACGCAGTATTTT
once,TRBV7-2,TRBJ2-5,-,CASSLVALETQYF,TGTGCCAGCAGCTTAGTAGCGTTGGAGACCCAGTACTTC
-,TRBV5-1,TRBJ2-1,TRBD2,CASSLGPPLAGDNEQFF,TGCGCCAGCAGCTTGGGGCCCCCACTAGCGGGGGATAATGAGCAGTTCTTC
-,TRBV9,TRBJ2-6,-,CASSSPGVRGANVLTF,TGTGCCAGCAGCTCCCCCGGAGTTAGGGGGGCCAACGTCCTGACTTTC
-,TRBV19,TRBJ2-2,-,CASSIAQGYANTGELFF,TGTGCCAGTAGTATAGCCCAGGGATACGCGAACACCGGGGAGCTGTTTTTT
-,TRBV6-5,TRBJ1-5,-,CASRDSGGYQPQHF,TGTGCCAGCAGGGACTCCGGGGGTTACCAGCCCCAGCATTTT
-,TRBV7-6,TRBJ2-5,-,CASSFSGRETQYF,TGTGCCAGCAGCTTTTCGGGTCGAGAGACCCAGTACTTC
-,TRBV2,TRBJ2-5,TRBD2,CASSRGLAGDEETQYF,TGTGCCAGCAGTAGGGGACTAGCGGGAGATGAAGAGACCCAGTACTTC
-,TRBV28,TRBJ1-6,TRBD1,CASRSPVGGAGYSPLHF,TGTGCCAGCAGGTCGCCGGTAGGGGGCGCGGGTTACTCACCCCTCCACTTT
-,TRBV28,TRBJ2-4,-,CASSWGGLAKNIQYF,TGTGCCAGCAGTTGGGGGGGCCTAGCCAAAAACATTCAGTACTTC
-,TRBV2,TRBJ2-1,TRBD1,CASSEIFRGRNEQFF,TGTGCCAGCAGTGAAATATTCAGGGGGCGAAATGAGCAGTTCTTC
-,TRBV7-2,TRBJ2-3,-,CASSFLTGASTDTQYF,TGTGCCAGCAGCTTCTTAACGGGAGCGTCCACAGATACGCAGTATTTT
-,TRBV9,TRBJ1-1,-,CASSVTTRDTEAFF,TGTGCCAGCAGCGTAACCACGAGGGACACTGAAGCTTTCTTT
-,TRBV27,TRBJ1-1,-,CASSWGGALGTEAFF,TGTGCCAGCAGTTGGGGGGGGGCGTTGGGCACTGAAGCTTTCTTT
-,TRBV19,TRBJ1-1,TRBD1,CASSPGQGTLNTEAFF,TGTGCCTCCTCTCCGGGACAGGGAACTTTGAACACTGAAGCTTTCTTT
-,TRBV19,TRBJ1-6,-,CASSIAAWQGGGSPLHF,TGTGCCAGTAGTATAGCCGCGTGGCAGGGAGGAGGTTCACCCCTCCACTTT
-,TRBV11-2,TRBJ2-3,TRBD1,CASSFWDRDADTQYF,TGTGCCAGCAGCTTCTGGGACAGGGATGCAGATACGCAGTATTTT
-,TRBV12-3/TRBV12-4,TRBJ1-2,TRBD1,CASSPGGPGYTF,TGTGCCAGCAGTCCAGGGGGCCCTGGCTACACCTTC
-,TRBV27,TRBJ2-3,-,CASSSFRADTQYF,TGTGCCAGCAGTTCCTTCCGTGCAGATACGCAGTATTTT
-,TRBV27,TRBJ1-2,-,CASSYSLAHTNYGYTF,TGTGCCAGCAGTTATTCATTAGCGCACACTAACTATGGCTACACCTTC
-,TRBV15,TRBJ2-1,TRBD1,CATTISRGHHEQFF,TGTGCCACTACTATCTCTAGGGGGCATCATGAGCAGTTCTTC
-,TRBV16,TRBJ2-1,TRBD1,CASSQPDRPTLDNEQFF,TGTGCCAGCAGCCAGCCGGACAGGCCAACTTTGGACAATGAGCAGTTCTTC
-,TRBV7-2,TRBJ2-2,-,CASSSGTDTGELFF,TGTGCCAGCAGCTCCGGGACTGACACCGGGGAGCTGTTTTTT
-,TRBV7-2,TRBJ1-1,-,CASSLGREAEAFF,TGTGCCAGCAGCTTAGGCCGGGAGGCTGAAGCTTTCTTT
-,TRBV10-3,TRBJ1-2,-,CAIRRDSPLGYTF,TGTGCCATCAGGAGAGACAGCCCCTTAGGCTACACCTTC
-,TRBV19,TRBJ1-5,TRBD1,CASSIVGAGTGTNQPQHF,TGTGCCAGTAGTATAGTAGGGGCCGGGACAGGGACGAATCAGCCCCAGCATTTT
few,TRBV20-1,TRBJ2-3,TRBD2,CSASGFLAGITDTQYF,TGCAGTGCTAGTGGGTTTCTAGCGGGAATAACAGATACGCAGTATTTT
once,TRBV3-1/TRBV3-2,TRBJ2-1,TRBD2,CASSQDKKAGGLKGEQFF,TGTGCCAGCAGCCAAGATAAGAAGGCGGGAGGGCTGAAGGGTGAGCAGTTCTTC
-,TRBV12-5,TRBJ2-3,-,CASGLVVRTDTQYF,TGTGCTAGTGGTTTGGTAGTGCGAACAGATACGCAGTATTTT
-,TRBV5-1,TRBJ2-5,TRBD2,CASSGLAGVNQETQYF,TGCGCCAGCAGCGGACTAGCGGGGGTCAACCAAGAGACCCAGTACTTC
-,TRBV6-1,TRBJ2-6,TRBD1,CASSEQTGGMTGANVLTF,TGTGCCAGCAGTGAACAAACAGGGGGCATGACTGGGGCCAACGTCCTGACTTTC
-,TRBV28,TRBJ1-2,-,CASSFMDSAVTVYGYTF,TGTGCCAGCAGTTTTATGGACAGCGCGGTTACGGTATATGGCTACACCTTC
-,TRBV3-1/TRBV3-2,TRBJ2-3,TRBD2,CASSSGRSTDTQYF,TGTGCCAGTTCAAGCGGGAGGAGCACAGATACGCAGTATTTT
-,TRBV28,TRBJ1-2,TRBD1,CASSLTRQGPGGYTF,TGTGCCAGCAGTTTAACCAGACAGGGGCCAGGGGGCTACACCTTC
-,TRBV29-1,TRBJ2-3,TRBD2,CSVELAGVLSTDTQYF,TGCAGCGTTGAACTAGCGGGAGTTCTTAGCACAGATACGCAGTATTTT
once,TRBV3-1/TRBV3-2,TRBJ1-6,-,CASSQLDRTNSPLHF,TGTGCCAGCAGCCAGCTCGACAGGACTAATTCACCCCTCCACTTT
-,TRBV7-8,TRBJ2-1,-,CASSWRRVGGGYNEQFF,TGTGCCAGCAGCTGGCGTAGGGTGGGAGGGGGTTACAATGAGCAGTTCTTC
-,TRBV9,TRBJ2-1,TRBD2,CASSTLAGGQNEQFF,TGTGCCAGCAGCACCTTAGCGGGGGGGCAGAATGAGCAGTTCTTC
-,TRBV18,TRBJ2-4,TRBD1,CASSLDRAADIQYF,TGTGCCAGCTCACTAGACAGGGCGGCGGACATTCAGTACTTC
-,TRBV10-3,TRBJ2-1,-,CAIRNGVGRTDEQFF,TGTGCCATCAGGAACGGCGTCGGGAGAACGGATGAGCAGTTCTTC
-,TRBV28,TRBJ2-1,TRBD2,CASSPPGLASYNEQFF,TGTGCCAGCAGTCCTCCCGGACTAGCTTCCTACAATGAGCAGTTCTTC
-,TRBV10-3,TRBJ2-1,-,CAITGGGKSSYNEQFF,TGTGCCATCACCGGAGGAGGGAAGAGCTCCTACAATGAGCAGTTCTTC